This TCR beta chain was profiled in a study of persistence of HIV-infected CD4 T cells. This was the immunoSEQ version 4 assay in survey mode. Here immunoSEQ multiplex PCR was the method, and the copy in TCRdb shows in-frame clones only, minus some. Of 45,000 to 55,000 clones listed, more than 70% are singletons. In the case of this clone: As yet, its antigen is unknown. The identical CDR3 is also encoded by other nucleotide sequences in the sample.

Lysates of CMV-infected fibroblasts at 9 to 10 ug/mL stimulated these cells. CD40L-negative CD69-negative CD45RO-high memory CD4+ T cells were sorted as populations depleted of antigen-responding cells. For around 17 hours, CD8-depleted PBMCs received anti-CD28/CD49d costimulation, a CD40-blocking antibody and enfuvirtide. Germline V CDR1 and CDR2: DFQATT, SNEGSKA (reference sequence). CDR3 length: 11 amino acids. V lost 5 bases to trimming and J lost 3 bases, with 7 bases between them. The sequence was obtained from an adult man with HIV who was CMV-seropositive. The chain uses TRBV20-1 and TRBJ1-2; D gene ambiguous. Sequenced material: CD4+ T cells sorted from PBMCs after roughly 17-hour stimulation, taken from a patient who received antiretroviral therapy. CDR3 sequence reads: CSAREDYGYTF. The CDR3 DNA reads TGCAGTGCTCGGGAAGACTATGGCTACACCTTC.